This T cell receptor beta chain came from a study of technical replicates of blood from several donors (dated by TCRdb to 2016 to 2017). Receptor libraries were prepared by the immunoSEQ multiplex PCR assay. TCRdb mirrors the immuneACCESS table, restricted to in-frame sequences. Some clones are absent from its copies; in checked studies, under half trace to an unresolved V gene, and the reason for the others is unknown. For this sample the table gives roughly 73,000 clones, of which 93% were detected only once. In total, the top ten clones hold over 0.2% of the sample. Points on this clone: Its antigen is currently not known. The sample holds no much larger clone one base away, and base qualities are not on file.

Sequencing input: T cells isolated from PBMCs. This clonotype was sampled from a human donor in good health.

The nucleotide sequence reads as follows: TGCAGTGCTCCCCACAGGGGTGGCTACACCTTC. Its protein reads: CSAPHRGGYTF. The V and J genes are TRBV20-1 and TRBJ1-2, and 7 junctional nucleotides match TRBD1. The germline V end is reduced by 5 bases and the J end by 7 bases; junction bases left unmatched: 4. The CDR3 goes from the cysteine to the phenylalanine over 11 residues. Left in the record is the CDR3 DNA by itself, 33 bases read in frame from the first base. According to the germline V gene (reference sequence), CDR1 reads DFQATT and CDR2 reads SNEGSKA.